This T cell receptor beta chain was sequenced for a study of control samples from healthy donors and cancer patients. Sequencing was performed with immunoSEQ multiplex PCR; in TCRdb, only in-frame clones are kept and a portion is missing. Seen here are approximately 82,000 clones, more than 75% observed once, and the top ten hold roughly a fifth. CDR1 is SGHRS and CDR2 is YFSETQ in the germline V gene. Deletions cut 5 bases from V and 4 bases from J, with 12 bases between. There are 14 residues in the CDR3. The clonotype was recovered from a man in his forties or fifties in good health. The rearrangement joins TRBV5-1 to TRBJ2-2; no firm D call. The sample taken for sequencing was blood. CDR3 nucleotide sequence: TGCGCCAGCAGAGAGGCAGCGAGCACCGGGGAGCTGTTTTTT. Translated, it gives CASREAASTGELFF.